The clone carrying this T cell receptor (beta chain) has at least ten counts. A junction boundary mismatches the germline segment, possibly from a read error. These data originate in a study of blood T cells in healthy people across ages. Primed by a sample-barcoded 5' primer and a J-beta primer mix, a second PCR proceeded for 7 to 11 cycles. MiXCR, run by TCRdb on the 5' RACE reads, gives a single entry per CDR3 protein. Among 1.5 million to 2 million distinct CDR3 sequences listed, roughly 30% were seen once. Germline assignment: CDR1 WSHSY and CDR2 SAAADI. The CDR3 has 13 amino acids. Sequenced sample: blood. The clonotype was recovered from a woman in her 30s in good health. J is TRBJ2-7 and V is TRBV10-2, with D perhaps matching TRBD1 or TRBD2 (6 bases each). The chain's CDR3 is CASSGGTSYEQYF. CDR3 nucleotide sequence: TGTGCCAGCAGTGGCGGGACATCCTACGAGCAGTACTTC.